A selection of T cell receptor beta chains follows, all from one sample in a study of shared clonotypes between healthy human individuals. TCRdb's copy holds only in-frame clones and misses some; the assay was immunoSEQ multiplex PCR. The sample lists 1 million to 1.2 million clones; about 72% were seen once. Sequenced material: memory CD4+ T cells from PBMCs. Receptors were obtained from a man aged 18 to 30 in good health. Some clones in this sample may be carry-over from other donors' samples. The CDR3 runs from the conserved cysteine through the conserved F or W.

V | CDR3
TRBV10-3 | CAITPRFGQGAPSYTF
TRBV5-1 | CASSKPALAGTDTQYF
TRBV5-6 | CASSPKGGGNSYEQYF
TRBV6-1 | CASIELAGVEQYF
TRBV9 | CASSPRANVLTF
TRBV27 | CASRRLAGDSGELFF
TRBV20-1 | CSAMLMSIQYF
TRBV9 | CASSARTGVGQPQHF
TRBV5-1 | CASSLVVGQPQHF
TRBV5-4 | CASSLDRSRQYF
TRBV27 | CASSLISLADFSSSYNEQFF
TRBV7-9 | CASSLADSEEFF
TRBV25-1 | CASSETGGMTEAFF
TRBV5-6 | CASSRRTSGSTGFRNEQFF
TRBV6-5 | CASSYDPNTEAFF
TRBV5-4 | CASSLGPTTNEKLFF
TRBV20-1 | CSAMKETQYF
TRBV7-6 | CASSLAIRETGEQFF
TRBV7-9 | CASSLEGVTAGGRQETQYF
TRBV7-9 | CASSSRPDDYGYTF
TRBV7-9 | CASGTPLAQSDEQFF
TRBV9 | CASSVAVQAASYNEQFF
TRBV14 | CASSPPGVGSGNTIYF
TRBV7-9 | CASSLADREAFF
TRBV27 | CASSAWGQGFSDTQYF
TRBV7-2 | CASSTRVAGTTDTQYF
TRBV7-2 | CASSHRDRDKIEQYF
TRBV28 | CASSLSTSVYGEQFF
TRBV10-3 | CAISESLDRARRDGYTF
TRBV5-1 | CASSPTGNTDTQYF
TRBV12-5 | CASGPRGGATEAFF
TRBV4-1 | CASNTYRDNTEAFF
TRBV28 | CASSLLRRVGEQFF
TRBV23-1 | CASSQPGGGVEYF
TRBV5-4 | CASSLAGGNQPQHF
TRBV16 | CASSRNPVALESGELFF
TRBV18 | CASSRTSGSTDTQYF
TRBV5-1 | CASSLGLAGGEQFF
TRBV7-9 | CASSQLQGLDAYEQYF
TRBV4-1 | CASSQGRAVAPQYF
TRBV20-1 | CSASAAGGYTF
TRBV11-2 | CASSLEPRAEQYF
TRBV15 | CATSRAFGAWDTEAFF
TRBV27 | CASSEWTGDNEKLFF
TRBV18 | CASSPPTGPGYEQYF
TRBV5-1 | CASSSPRTSGTWSSYNEQFF
TRBV7-2 | CASSATSGRYEQYF
TRBV10-3 | CAISESLPSNQPQHF
TRBV5-1 | CASSYTAGTRGSEQYF
TRBV30 | CAWSEGTSSGNQPQHF
TRBV9 | CASSVVAQGGEQYF
TRBV6-6 | CASSSGSLRDAHF
TRBV11-1 | CASSLTGAYNEQFF
TRBV29-1 | CSVGGLGSYEQYF
TRBV20-1 | CSAFNNEQFF
TRBV7-9 | CASSLGLSAGGTDTQYF
TRBV7-3 | CASSPEGWSNIQYF